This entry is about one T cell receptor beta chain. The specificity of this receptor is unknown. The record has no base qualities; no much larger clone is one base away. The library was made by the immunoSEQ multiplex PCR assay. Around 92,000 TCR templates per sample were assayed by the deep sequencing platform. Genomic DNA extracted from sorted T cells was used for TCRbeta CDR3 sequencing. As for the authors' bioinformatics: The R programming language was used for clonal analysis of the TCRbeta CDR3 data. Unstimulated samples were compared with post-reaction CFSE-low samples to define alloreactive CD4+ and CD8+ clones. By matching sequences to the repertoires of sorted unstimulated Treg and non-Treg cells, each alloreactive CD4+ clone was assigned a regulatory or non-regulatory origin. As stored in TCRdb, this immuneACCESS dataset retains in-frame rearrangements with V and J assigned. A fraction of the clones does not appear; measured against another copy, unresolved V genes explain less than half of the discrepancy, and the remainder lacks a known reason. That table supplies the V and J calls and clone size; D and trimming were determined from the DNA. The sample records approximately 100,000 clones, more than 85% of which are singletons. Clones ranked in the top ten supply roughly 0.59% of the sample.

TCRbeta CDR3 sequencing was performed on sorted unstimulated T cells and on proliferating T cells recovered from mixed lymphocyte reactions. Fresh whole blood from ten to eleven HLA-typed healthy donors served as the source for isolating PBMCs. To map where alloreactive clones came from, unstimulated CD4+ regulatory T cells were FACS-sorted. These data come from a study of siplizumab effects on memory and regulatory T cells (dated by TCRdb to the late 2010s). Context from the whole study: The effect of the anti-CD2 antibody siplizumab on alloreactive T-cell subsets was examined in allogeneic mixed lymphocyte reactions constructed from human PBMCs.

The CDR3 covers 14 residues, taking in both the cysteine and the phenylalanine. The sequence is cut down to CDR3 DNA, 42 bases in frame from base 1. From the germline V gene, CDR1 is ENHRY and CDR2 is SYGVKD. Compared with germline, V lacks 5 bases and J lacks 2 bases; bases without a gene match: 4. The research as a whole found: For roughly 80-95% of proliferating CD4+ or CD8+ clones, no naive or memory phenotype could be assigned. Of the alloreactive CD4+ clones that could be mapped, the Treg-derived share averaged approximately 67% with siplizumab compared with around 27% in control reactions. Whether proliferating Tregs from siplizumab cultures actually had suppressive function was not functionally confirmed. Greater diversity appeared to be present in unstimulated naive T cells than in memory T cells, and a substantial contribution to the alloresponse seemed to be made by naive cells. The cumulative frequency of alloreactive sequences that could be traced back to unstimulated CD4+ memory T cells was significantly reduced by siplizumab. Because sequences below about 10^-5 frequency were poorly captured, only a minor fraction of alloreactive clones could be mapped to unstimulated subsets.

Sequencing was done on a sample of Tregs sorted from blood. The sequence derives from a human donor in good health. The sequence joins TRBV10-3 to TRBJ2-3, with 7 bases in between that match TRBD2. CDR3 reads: CAISNRDYTDTQYF. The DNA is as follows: TGTGCCATCAGTAACCGGGACTACACAGATACGCAGTATTTT.